This paragraph covers one T cell receptor beta chain sequence. CDR3 length equals 15 residues. In germline, CDR1 is SGHTA, CDR2 FQGTGA. After removal of 5 bases from V and 1 base from J, the junction contained 4 bases not matched to a gene. Ages ranged from about 18 to 89 years, with residence in more than 20 US areas. This sample was included in a study of blood T cell repertoires in COVID-19. In the study overall: PBMCs, B-cell-depleted T cells, or T cells provided the cDNA or gDNA that made up the material.

Per the study methods: Estimates of nucleated cell counts were drawn from the amplification of reference gene primers. Libraries were prepared by immunoSEQ multiplex PCR; TCRdb keeps only in-frame clonotypes and omits some of them. V and J calls and clone size come straight from that table; D and trimming were deduced from the DNA. The sample includes about 250,000 clones, approximately 90% seen only once; the top ten take about 6.3%. The clonotype originates from a woman between 25 and 40 years old with acute COVID-19. The sequenced sample consisted of PBMCs or T cells enriched from blood (not recorded which). This rearrangement joins TRBV7-3 to TRBJ2-1, with TRBD2 matching 8 bases. CDR3 bases: TGTGCCAGCAGCCCCGCGGGGGGTTCCTACAATGAGCAGTTCTTC. Its translation: CASSPAGGSYNEQFF.